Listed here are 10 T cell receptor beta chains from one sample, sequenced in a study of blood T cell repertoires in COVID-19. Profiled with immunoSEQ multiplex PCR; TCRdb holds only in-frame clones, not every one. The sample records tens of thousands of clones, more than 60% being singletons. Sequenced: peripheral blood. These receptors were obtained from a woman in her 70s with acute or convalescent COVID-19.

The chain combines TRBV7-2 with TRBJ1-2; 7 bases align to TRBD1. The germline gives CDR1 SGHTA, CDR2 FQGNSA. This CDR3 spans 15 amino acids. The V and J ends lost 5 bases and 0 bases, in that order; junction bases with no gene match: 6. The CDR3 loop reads CASSPGGRPNYGYTF. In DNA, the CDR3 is TGTGCCAGCAGCCCAGGGGGGAGACCTAACTATGGCTACACCTTC.

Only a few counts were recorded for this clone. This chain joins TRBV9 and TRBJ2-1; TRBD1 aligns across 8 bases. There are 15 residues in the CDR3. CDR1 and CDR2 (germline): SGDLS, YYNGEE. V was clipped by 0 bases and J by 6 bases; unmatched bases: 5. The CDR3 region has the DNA TGTGCCAGCAGCGTAGGACAGGGGATTGGCAATGAGCAGTTCTTC. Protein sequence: CASSVGQGIGNEQFF. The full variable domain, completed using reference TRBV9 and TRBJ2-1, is DSGVTQTPKHLITATGQRVTLRCSPRSGDLSVYWYQQSLDQGLQFLIQYYNGEERAKGNILERFSAQQFPDLHSELNLSSLELGDSALYFCASSVGQGIGNEQFFGPGTRLTVL.

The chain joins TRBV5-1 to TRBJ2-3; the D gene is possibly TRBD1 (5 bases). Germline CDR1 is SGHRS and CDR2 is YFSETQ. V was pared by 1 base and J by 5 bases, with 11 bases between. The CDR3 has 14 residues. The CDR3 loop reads CASSLTDRGDTQYF. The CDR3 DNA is TGCGCCAGCAGCTTGACTGACAGAGGAGATACGCAGTATTTT.

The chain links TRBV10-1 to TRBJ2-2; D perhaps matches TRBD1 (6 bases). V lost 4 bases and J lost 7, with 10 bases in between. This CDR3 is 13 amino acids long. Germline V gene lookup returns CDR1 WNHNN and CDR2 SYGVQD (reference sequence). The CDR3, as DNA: TGCGCCAGCAGTGGACAGGTCCACGGGGAGCTGTTTTTT. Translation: CASSGQVHGELFF.

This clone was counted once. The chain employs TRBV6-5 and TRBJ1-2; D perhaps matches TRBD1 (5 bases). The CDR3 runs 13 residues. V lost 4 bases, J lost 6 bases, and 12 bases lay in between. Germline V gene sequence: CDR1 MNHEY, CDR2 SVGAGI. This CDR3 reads CASSSGNWNGYTF. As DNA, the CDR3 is TGTGCCAGCAGTTCAGGGAATTGGAATGGCTACACCTTC.

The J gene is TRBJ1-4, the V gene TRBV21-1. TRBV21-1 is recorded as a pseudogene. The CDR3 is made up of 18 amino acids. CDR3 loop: CASSKSRRGASSYEKLFF. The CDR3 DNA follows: TGTGCCAGCAGCAAATCTCGGCGGGGGGCATCGTCTTATGAAAAACTGTTTTTT.

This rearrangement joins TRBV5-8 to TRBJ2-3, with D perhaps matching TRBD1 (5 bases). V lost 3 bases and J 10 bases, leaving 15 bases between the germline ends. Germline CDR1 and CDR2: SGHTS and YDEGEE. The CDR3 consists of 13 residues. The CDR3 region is CASSSTQGRAQYF. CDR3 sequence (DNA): TGTGCCAGCAGCTCCACTCAGGGTCGGGCGCAGTATTTT. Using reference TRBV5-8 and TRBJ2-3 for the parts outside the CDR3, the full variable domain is EAGVTQSPTHLIKTRGQQATLRCSPISGHTSVYWYQQALGLGLQFLLWYDEGEERNRGNFPPRFSGRQFPNYSSELNVNALELEDSALYLCASSSTQGRAQYFGPGTRLTVL.

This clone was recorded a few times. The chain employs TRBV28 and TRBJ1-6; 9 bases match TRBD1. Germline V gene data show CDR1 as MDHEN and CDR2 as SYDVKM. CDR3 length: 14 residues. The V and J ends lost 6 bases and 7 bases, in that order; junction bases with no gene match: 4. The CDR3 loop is CASRFGQGNSPLHF. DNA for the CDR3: TGTGCCAGCAGATTCGGACAGGGGAATTCACCCCTCCACTTT.

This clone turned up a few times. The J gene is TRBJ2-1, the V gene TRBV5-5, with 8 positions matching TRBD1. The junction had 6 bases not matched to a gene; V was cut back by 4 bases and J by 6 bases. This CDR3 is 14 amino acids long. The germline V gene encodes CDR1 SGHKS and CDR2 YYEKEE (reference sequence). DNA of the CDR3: TGTGCCAGCAGCACCGGGACAGGCTCCAATGAGCAGTTCTTC. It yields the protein CASSTGTGSNEQFF.

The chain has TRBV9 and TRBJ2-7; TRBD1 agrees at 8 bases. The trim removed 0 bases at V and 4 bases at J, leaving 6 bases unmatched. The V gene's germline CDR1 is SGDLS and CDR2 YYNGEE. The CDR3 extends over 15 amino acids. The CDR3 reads CASSVGGQEIYEQYF. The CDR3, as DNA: TGTGCCAGCAGCGTAGGGGGACAGGAGATTTACGAGCAGTACTTC.